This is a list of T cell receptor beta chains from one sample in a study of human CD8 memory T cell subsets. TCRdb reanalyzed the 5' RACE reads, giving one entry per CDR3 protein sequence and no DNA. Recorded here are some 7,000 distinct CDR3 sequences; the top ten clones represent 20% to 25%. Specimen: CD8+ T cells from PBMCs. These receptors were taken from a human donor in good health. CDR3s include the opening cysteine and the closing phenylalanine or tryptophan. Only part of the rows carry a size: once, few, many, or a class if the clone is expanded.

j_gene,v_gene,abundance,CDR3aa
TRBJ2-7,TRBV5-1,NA,CASMDRPSYEQYF
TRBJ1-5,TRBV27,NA,CASRSGNGDTGQPQHF
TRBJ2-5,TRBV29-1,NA,CSVEDTSGRETQYF
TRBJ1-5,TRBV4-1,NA,CASSQGGNQPQHF
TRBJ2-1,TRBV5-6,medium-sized,CASSLGLAAGNEQFF
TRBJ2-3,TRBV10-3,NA,CAISESTDEDTQYF
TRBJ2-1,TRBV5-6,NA,CASSLRTSGRRHEQFF
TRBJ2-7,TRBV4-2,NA,CASSQARDSSYEQYF
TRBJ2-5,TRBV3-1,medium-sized,CASSQEWATGRETQYF
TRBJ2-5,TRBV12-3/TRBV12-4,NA,CASSFQGGETQYF
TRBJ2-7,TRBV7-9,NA,CASSPEAGLAYEQYF
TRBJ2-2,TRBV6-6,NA,CASSSAWGGSVNTGELFF
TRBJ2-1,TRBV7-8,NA,CASSLGISSYNEQFF
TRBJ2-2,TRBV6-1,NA,CAILLNTGELFF
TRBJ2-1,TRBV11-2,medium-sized,CASSAEVTYNEQFF
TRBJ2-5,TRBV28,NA,CASSFSEVEQETQYF
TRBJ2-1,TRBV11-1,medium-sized,CASRFDRGSVGEQFF
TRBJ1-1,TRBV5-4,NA,CASREGNTEAFF
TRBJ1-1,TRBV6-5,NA,CASSYSATGHTEAFF
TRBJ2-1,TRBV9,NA,CASSVEWNYNEQFF
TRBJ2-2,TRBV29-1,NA,CSVVPGTGELFF
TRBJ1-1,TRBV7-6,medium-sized,CASSLPGAGEAFF